These 26 T cell receptor beta chains were sequenced from one sample in a study of neurological immune-mediated disorders (dated by TCRdb to the late 2010s). Preparation of the library involved 5' RACE. Instrument used: Illumina HiSeq 2500. TCRdb ran its own pipeline on the public reads, namely fastp trimming at Q25 and MiXCR clone calling, and kept in-frame beta chains. Each record represents a unique CDR3 protein, reported with the most common genes and DNA among its rows. The sample profile shows about 19,000 distinct CDR3 sequences; over 2.5% of them were found once. Under 5.5% of the sample rests with the top ten. The sequencing sample was made of PBMCs. The origin of the receptors is a woman aged 18-29 years with multiple sclerosis.

This clonotype was counted at least ten times. J is TRBJ2-1 and V is TRBV15; TRBD1 or TRBD2 may be the D gene (5 bases each). This CDR3 region has 14 residues. Per germline, CDR1 LNHNV and CDR2 YYDKDF (reference sequence). V was pared by 6 bases and J by 4 bases, with 13 bases between. CDR3 bases: TGTGCCACCAGATCGGGTTGGGGGTACAATGAGCAGTTCTTC. Translated: CATRSGWGYNEQFF.

The chain joins TRBV18 to TRBJ2-5; 7 positions agree with TRBD2. The V segment lost 2 bases and the J segment 2 bases; nucleotides outside the gene matches: 8. The CDR3 loop spans 16 amino acids. The germline V gene has CDR1 KGHSH and CDR2 LQKENI. The CDR3 reads CASSPDRLAVQETQYF. The CDR3 nucleotides are TGTGCCAGCTCACCAGATCGGCTAGCGGTGCAAGAGACCCAGTACTTC. The variable domain in full, completed from reference TRBV18 and TRBJ2-5, reads NAGVMQNPRHLVRRRGQEARLRCSPMKGHSHVYWYRQLPEEGLKFMVYLQKENIIDESGMPKERFSAEFPKEGPSILRIQQVVRGDSAAYFCASSPDRLAVQETQYFGPGTRLLVL.

This clonotype was counted many times. The V gene is TRBV3-1, the J gene TRBJ2-7; D tentatively reads TRBD1 or TRBD2 (5 bases each). V was cut by 4 bases and J by 0 bases, with 13 bases left in between. The CDR3 has 15 amino acids. Per the germline V gene, CDR1 is LGHDT and CDR2 is YNNKEL (reference sequence). The CDR3 is CASSPGTGSSYEQYF. The CDR3, as DNA: TGTGCCAGCAGCCCAGGGACGGGAAGCTCCTACGAGCAGTACTTC.

This clonotype showed up many times. The genes are TRBV28 and TRBJ2-7; 9 bases are a match to TRBD1. The CDR3 length is 17 residues. CDR1 is MDHEN and CDR2 is SYDVKM in the germline V gene. V was clipped by 3 bases and J by 2 bases; unmatched bases: 11. The CDR3 DNA is TGTGCCAGCAGTTTCACCGGTCGCCGGGACAGGGCCTACGAGCAGTACTTC. This encodes CASSFTGRRDRAYEQYF. Drawing the rest from reference TRBV28 and TRBJ2-7, the complete variable domain is DVKVTQSSRYLVKRTGEKVFLECVQDMDHENMFWYRQDPGLGLRLIYFSYDVKMKEKGDIPEGYSVSREKKERFSLILESASTNQTSMYLCASSFTGRRDRAYEQYFGPGTRLTVT.

This clonotype was seen repeatedly, ten times or more. The V call is TRBV2, the J call TRBJ2-3, with D unclear. Per germline, CDR1 SNHLY and CDR2 FYNNEI. Trimming shortened V by 6 bases and J by 6 bases, and 28 bases separated the two germline ends. There are 18 residues in the CDR3. The CDR3 region is CASRKSIVRRISWDTQYF. In nucleotides, the CDR3 is TGTGCCAGCAGGAAGAGCATAGTCCGTAGGATCAGTTGGGATACGCAGTATTTT.

This clonotype was counted many times. The chain links TRBV25-1 to TRBJ2-6, with TRBD2 as a possible D gene (5 bases). CDR1 and CDR2 (germline): MGHDK, SYGVNS. Deletions cut 2 bases from V and 4 bases from J, with 9 bases between. This CDR3 comprises 15 residues. The CDR3 region has the DNA TGTGCCAGCAGTGAAGGGGTAGCGGGGGCCAACGTCCTGACTTTC. Residues: CASSEGVAGANVLTF.

This clonotype was detected many times. V gene TRBV6-5 combines with J gene TRBJ2-2, with D perhaps matching TRBD1 (5 bases). The CDR3 contains 14 residues. Germline CDR1 reads MNHEY; CDR2 reads SVGAGI. Trimming took 4 bases from V and 1 from J, leaving 7 bases between them. DNA of the CDR3: TGTGCCAGCAGTTTCCAGGGGAACACCGGGGAGCTGTTTTTT. Translated: CASSFQGNTGELFF.

This clonotype was seen at least ten times. The CDR3, as DNA: TGCAGCGTTGTATCTCGGACTGAAGCTTTCTTT. Translated, it gives CSVVSRTEAFF. This rearrangement joins TRBV29-1 to TRBJ1-1; D is unclear. This CDR3 contains 11 residues. Germline lookup yields CDR1 SQVTM and CDR2 ANQGSEA. Deletions cut 4 bases from V and 5 bases from J, with 8 bases between.

This clonotype has ten or more counts. The chain employs TRBV20-1 and TRBJ2-3, with D perhaps matching TRBD1 (5 bases). Deletions cut 0 bases from V and 2 bases from J, with 12 bases between. The CDR3 is 15 residues long. Looked up from germline, CDR1 is DFQATT and CDR2 is SNEGSKA (reference sequence). CDR3 amino acids: CSARDRSRVTDTQYF. As DNA, the CDR3 is TGCAGTGCTAGAGATAGGTCCAGGGTCACAGATACGCAGTATTTT.

This clonotype was counted many times. This chain uses TRBV6-2 or TRBV6-3 with TRBJ2-1; D gene ambiguous. CDR3 size: 12 residues. CDR1 and CDR2 (germline): MNHEY, SVGEGT. Deletions cut 7 bases from V and 1 base from J, with 5 bases between. The chain's CDR3 is CASMTSYNEQFF. In DNA, the CDR3 is TGTGCCAGCATGACTTCCTACAATGAGCAGTTCTTC.

This clonotype was recorded at least ten times. The chain recombines TRBV4-3 with TRBJ2-3; D perhaps matches TRBD1 (6 bases). This CDR3 has 14 amino acids. Between the trimmed V and J ends, which lost 4 bases and 3 bases, there was a span of 11 bases. Germline assignment: CDR1 LGHNA and CDR2 YSLEER. The CDR3 DNA reads TGCGCCAGCAGCCTAGGCAGGGGAACAGATACGCAGTATTTT. Amino acid sequence: CASSLGRGTDTQYF.

This clonotype was seen at least ten times. The rearrangement links TRBV20-1 to TRBJ2-2; 8 positions match TRBD2. The CDR3 consists of 14 residues. The V and J ends lost 2 bases and 4 bases, in that order; junction bases with no gene match: 3. Germline CDR1 is DFQATT and CDR2 is SNEGSKA (reference sequence). Here the CDR3 DNA reads TGCAGTGCTAGAAGCGGGAGCGGCACCGGGGAGCTGTTTTTT. This translates into CSARSGSGTGELFF.

This clonotype was seen repeatedly, ten times or more. This chain links TRBV20-1 with TRBJ2-5, with a weak D call TRBD1 (6 bases). The V and J ends lost 5 bases and 4 bases respectively, with 14 bases between them. The CDR3 totals 13 residues. Germline CDR1 DFQATT, CDR2 SNEGSKA (reference sequence). The DNA for the CDR3 is TGCAGTGCTTCAAGACAGGCTGGAGAGACCCAGTACTTC. The encoded protein is CSASRQAGETQYF.

This clonotype was seen many times. This sequence joins TRBV20-1 and TRBJ1-1; D gene uncertain. V dropped 0 bases and J dropped 10 bases, with 12 bases sitting between them. This CDR3 has 12 amino acids. Germline V gives CDR1 DFQATT, CDR2 SNEGSKA (reference sequence). The CDR3 DNA sequence: TGCAGTGCTAGAGATGTGGCAGGTCGAGCTTTCTTT. It specifies CSARDVAGRAFF.

In this sample, this clonotype turned up many times. J is TRBJ2-2 and V is TRBV3-1; D uncertain. Germline V gene lookup returns CDR1 LGHDT and CDR2 YNNKEL (reference sequence). V gave up 5 bases and J gave up 7 bases, with 8 bases separating them. This CDR3 spans 12 amino acids. CDR3 in amino acids: CASSFRNGELFF. CDR3 DNA sequence: TGTGCCAGCAGCTTCCGGAACGGGGAGCTGTTTTTT. Full variable domain (remainder filled in from reference TRBV3-1 and TRBJ2-2): DTAVSQTPKYLVTQMGNDKSIKCEQNLGHDTMYWYKQDSKKFLKIMFSYNNKELIINETVPNRFSPKSPDKAHLNLHINSLELGDSAVYFCASSFRNGELFFGEGSRLTVL.

This clonotype was seen at least ten times. This rearrangement joins TRBV5-1 to TRBJ1-2, with TRBD1 as a possible D gene (6 bases). Germline loops: CDR1 SGHRS, CDR2 YFSETQ. The CDR3 runs 15 residues. The ends were cut back, 4 bases at V and 8 bases at J, with 21 bases in the middle. CDR3 sequence reads: CASSPQSMGAWGYTF. The CDR3 region has the DNA TGCGCCAGCAGCCCCCAGTCGATGGGGGCTTGGGGCTACACCTTC.

This clonotype was seen at least ten times. This chain uses TRBV5-6 with TRBJ1-1; 7 positions match TRBD1. The CDR3 consists of 15 residues. The ends lost 4 bases at V and 8 bases at J; junction bases unmatched: 14. In germline, CDR1 is SGHDT, CDR2 YYEEEE. CDR3 sequence reads: CASSPAGRDRLEAFF. DNA for the CDR3: TGTGCCAGCAGCCCCGCAGGCCGGGACAGACTAGAAGCTTTCTTT.

This clonotype was recorded at least ten times. This rearrangement joins TRBV7-8 to TRBJ2-3, with D maybe TRBD2 (6 bases). With 5 bases removed from V and 5 bases from J, the gap between germline ends came to 8 bases. The CDR3 spans 12 residues. Germline V gene data show CDR1 as SGHVS and CDR2 as FQNEAQ. The CDR3 protein is CASSTAGDTQYF. DNA for the CDR3: TGTGCCAGCAGCACAGCGGGAGATACGCAGTATTTT.

The V call is TRBV18, the J call TRBJ1-2; 7 nucleotides line up with TRBD1. Germline V gives CDR1 KGHSH, CDR2 LQKENI. This CDR3 is built from 14 residues. Trimming took 2 bases from V and 7 from J; bases not matched to a gene: 7. CDR3 loop: CASSPDRATSGYTF. CDR3 in DNA: TGTGCCAGCTCACCAGACAGGGCCACGAGTGGCTACACCTTC.

The sample holds many counts of this clonotype. This chain connects TRBV10-3 to TRBJ1-6, with TRBD1 as a possible D gene (5 bases). CDR3 length equals 13 residues. V was pared by 3 bases and J by 5 bases, with 5 bases between. From germline, CDR1 is ENHRY and CDR2 SYGVKD. DNA of the CDR3: TGTGCCATCAGTGACAGGGATAATTCACCCCTCCACTTT. Residues: CAISDRDNSPLHF.

The chain combines TRBV24-1 with TRBJ2-5, with D possibly being TRBD2 (6 bases). CDR1 is KGHDR, CDR2 SFDVKD, per germline. This CDR3 region has 13 residues. Trimming removed 5 bases from V and 5 bases from J, with 11 bases in between. Here the CDR3 reads CATSGGLRETQYF. DNA for the CDR3: TGTGCCACCAGTGGGGGACTTAGGGAGACCCAGTACTTC.

Details on this clonotype: This likely comes from a read error, as the CDR3 has no conserved phenylalanine or tryptophan at its end. The J gene is TRBJ2-7, the V gene TRBV24-1, with 7 bases lining up with TRBD1. The CDR3 is 15 amino acids. J gave up 2 bases and V 11 bases, and 14 bases lay outside the gene matches. Germline V CDR1 and CDR2: KGHDR, SFDVKD. The CDR3 DNA follows: TGTGCCATTCTGACAGGGCGCGAACCGGCCTACGAGCAGTACATC. Protein: CAILTGREPAYEQYI.

This clonotype was picked up many times. The CDR3 DNA reads as TGTGCCAGCAGCTTAGCATGGGACGCTGAAGCTTTCTTT. Protein sequence: CASSLAWDAEAFF. The V and J genes are TRBV7-2 and TRBJ1-1; a possible D gene is TRBD1 (5 bases). The germline gives CDR1 SGHTA, CDR2 FQGNSA. Trimming took 0 bases from V and 6 from J, leaving 8 bases between them. The CDR3 is made up of 13 amino acids.

This clonotype was counted at least ten times. This chain connects TRBV5-1 to TRBJ2-3; TRBD2 matches at 9 bases. The CDR3 consists of 16 residues. The V gene end was trimmed by 2 bases and the J gene end by 4 bases; junction bases not matched to a gene: 8. Germline V gene sequence: CDR1 SGHRS, CDR2 YFSETQ. The CDR3 protein is CASSFVAGASADTQYF. As DNA, the CDR3 is TGCGCCAGCAGCTTCGTAGCGGGGGCCTCCGCAGATACGCAGTATTTT.

This clonotype appeared many times. This chain joins TRBV7-9 and TRBJ2-2, with D uncertain. This CDR3 has 15 amino acids. The germline gives CDR1 SEHNR, CDR2 FQNEAQ (reference sequence). V lost 5 bases and J 6 bases, leaving 16 bases between the germline ends. This CDR3 is CASSAPHVAPGELFF. Written as DNA, the CDR3 is TGTGCCAGCAGCGCACCTCACGTCGCTCCCGGGGAGCTGTTTTTT.

As regards this clonotype: Likely a read error: the CDR3 ends without its conserved phenylalanine or tryptophan. The chain uses TRBV20-1 and TRBJ1-1; the D gene is possibly TRBD1 (5 bases). Trimming took 6 bases from V and 8 from J, leaving 19 bases between them. This CDR3 comprises 13 residues. Germline CDR1 is DFQATT and CDR2 is SNEGSKA (reference sequence). CDR3 sequence: CSATPGGGHEAFN. The DNA of the CDR3 is TGCAGTGCCACCCCGGGAGGTGGACACGAAGCTTTCAAT.